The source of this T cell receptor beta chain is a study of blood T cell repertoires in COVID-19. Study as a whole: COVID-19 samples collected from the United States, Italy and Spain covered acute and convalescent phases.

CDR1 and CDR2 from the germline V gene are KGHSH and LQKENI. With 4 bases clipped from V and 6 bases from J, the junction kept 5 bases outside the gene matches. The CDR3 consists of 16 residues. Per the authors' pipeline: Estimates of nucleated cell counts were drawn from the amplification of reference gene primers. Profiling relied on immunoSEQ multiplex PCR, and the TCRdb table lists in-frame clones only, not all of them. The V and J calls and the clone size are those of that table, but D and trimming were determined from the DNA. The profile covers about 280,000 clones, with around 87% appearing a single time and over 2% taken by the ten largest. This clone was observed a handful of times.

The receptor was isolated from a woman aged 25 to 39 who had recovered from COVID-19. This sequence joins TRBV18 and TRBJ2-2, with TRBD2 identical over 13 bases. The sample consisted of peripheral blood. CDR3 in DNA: TGTGCCAGCTCACAGACTAGCGGGAGGTCGGCCGGGGAGCTGTTTTTT. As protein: CASSQTSGRSAGELFF.